Shown below are 14 T cell receptor beta chains from a single sample sequenced in a study of blood T cell repertoires in COVID-19. The method was immunoSEQ multiplex PCR; TCRdb's version includes in-frame clones alone and lacks a portion of them. The sample shows some 53,000 clones, about 90% of them seen only once. The sample comprised peripheral blood. These receptor sequences come from a human donor with active COVID-19. The donor label of this sample is uncertain.

The table lists this clone with a count of one. The gene calls are TRBV7-2 and TRBJ2-7; 11 bases align to TRBD2. CDR1 and CDR2 (germline): SGHTA, FQGNSA. The V segment lost 0 bases and the J segment 2 bases; nucleotides outside the gene matches: 3. The CDR3 consists of 16 residues. CDR3 loop: CASSLASSGGPYEQYF. CDR3 coding DNA: TGTGCCAGCAGCTTAGCTTCTAGCGGGGGGCCCTACGAGCAGTACTTC. Filled out from reference TRBV7-2 and TRBJ2-7, the complete variable domain reads GAGVSQSPSNKVTEKGKDVELRCDPISGHTALYWYRQSLGQGLEFLIYFQGNSAPDKSGLPSDRFSAERTGGSVSTLTIQRTQQEDSAVYLCASSLASSGGPYEQYFGPGTRLTVT.

This clone was seen just once. The V and J genes are TRBV5-6 and TRBJ1-2; possible D gene TRBD1, 6 bases. The CDR3 extends over 15 amino acids. Germline V lookup: CDR1 SGHDT, CDR2 YYEEEE. Deletions cut 4 bases from V and 4 bases from J, with 17 bases between. In DNA, the CDR3 is TGTGCCAGCAGCGGCGAGGGGGTCATCGTCTATGGCTACACCTTC. Translated, it gives CASSGEGVIVYGYTF. The full variable domain, rest sourced from reference TRBV5-6 and TRBJ1-2, is DAGVTQSPTHLIKTRGQQVTLRCSPKSGHDTVSWYQQALGQGPQFIFQYYEEEERQRGNFPDRFSGHQFPNYSSELNVNALLLGDSALYLCASSGEGVIVYGYTFGSGTRLTVV.

The sample holds one count of this clone. The genes are TRBV7-3 and TRBJ1-2; 7 bases agree with TRBD1. Trimming removed 6 bases from V and 7 bases from J; junction bases left unmatched: 8. This CDR3 is 13 amino acids long. The germline V gene has CDR1 SGHTA and CDR2 FQGTGA. The CDR3 here is CASSLLGGRGYTF. CDR3 in DNA: TGTGCCAGCAGTCTACTAGGGGGCCGTGGCTACACCTTC.

This chain connects TRBV7-2 to TRBJ2-7; D ambiguous. CDR1 SGHTA and CDR2 FQGNSA come from the germline V gene. The CDR3 is 13 amino acids. V was cut by 1 base and J by 4 bases, with 8 bases left in between. The CDR3 sequence is CASSLGGEYEQYF. CDR3 bases: TGTGCCAGCAGCTTAGGAGGAGAGTACGAGCAGTACTTC.

The chain is built from TRBV6-2 or TRBV6-3 and TRBJ2-2, with TRBD2 matching 11 bases. J lost 3 bases, V lost 0 bases, and 3 bases had no gene match. This CDR3 has 17 amino acids. The germline V gene encodes CDR1 MNHEY and CDR2 SVGEGT. CDR3 DNA: TGTGCCAGCAGTTACTCCCGGACTAGCGGGCACACCGGGGAGCTGTTTTTT. This translates into CASSYSRTSGHTGELFF.

The rearrangement links TRBV3-1 (or the pseudogene TRBV3-2) to TRBJ2-7, with D maybe TRBD2 (6 bases). The CDR3 runs 12 residues. The V end was cut by 0 bases, the J end by 7 bases, with 7 bases between. The germline V gene has CDR1 LGHDT and CDR2 YNNKEL (reference sequence). CDR3 nucleotide sequence: TGTGCCAGCAGCCAAGAGGGAGGTGAGCAGTACTTC. Translating gives CASSQEGGEQYF.

V gene TRBV7-3 combines with J gene TRBJ2-3, with D maybe TRBD1 (6 bases). Germline V gene lookup returns CDR1 SGHTA and CDR2 FQGTGA. The CDR3 is made up of 16 amino acids. V shed 5 bases and J shed 1 base, with 16 bases lying between them. The CDR3 reads CASSHPIQGGTDTQYF. The CDR3 DNA reads TGTGCCAGCAGCCACCCCATACAGGGAGGCACAGATACGCAGTATTTT.

The chain links TRBV15 to TRBJ1-1, with a tentative D call TRBD1 (6 bases). CDR3 length: 15 residues. V was cut by 3 bases and J by 1 base, with 12 bases left in between. Germline values: CDR1 LNHNV, CDR2 YYDKDF (reference sequence). CDR3 region: CATSRPLGGNTEAFF. CDR3 DNA sequence: TGTGCCACCAGCAGGCCACTAGGGGGGAACACTGAAGCTTTCTTT.

The chain links TRBV19 to TRBJ1-2; 7 positions match TRBD1. CDR3 length: 15 residues. The V segment lost 10 bases and the J segment 3 bases; nucleotides outside the gene matches: 14. Germline-derived CDR1 and CDR2 are LNHDA and SQIVND (reference sequence). The CDR3 here is CATHHPGRGYYGYTF. The CDR3 DNA is TGTGCCACCCACCACCCGGGCAGGGGGTACTATGGCTACACCTTC.

This chain joins TRBV29-1 and TRBJ2-7; weak D call: TRBD2 (5 bases). V lost 4 bases and J lost 4, with 17 bases in between. The CDR3 loop spans 14 amino acids. Germline CDR1 SQVTM, CDR2 ANQGSEA. DNA for the CDR3: TGCAGCGTTGTGCTCCAGGACTCTAAGTACGAGCAGTACTTC. This gives the protein CSVVLQDSKYEQYF.

The genes are TRBV3-1 (or the pseudogene TRBV3-2) and TRBJ2-2; D is uncertain. The germline V and J ends were trimmed by 4 bases and 4 bases, with 4 bases remaining between them. This CDR3 has 12 amino acids. Germline CDR1 reads LGHDT; CDR2 reads YNNKEL (reference sequence). The CDR3 DNA sequence: TGTGCCAGCAGCCGGAGCACCGGGGAGCTGTTTTTT. Protein sequence: CASSRSTGELFF.

CDR3 in DNA: TGTGCCAGCAGCGGCCAGGAAGCCACCGGGGAGCTGTTTTTT. Amino acids: CASSGQEATGELFF. The rearrangement joins TRBV7-3 to TRBJ2-2; D remains unclear. Trimming pared 5 bases from V and 4 bases from J, leaving 11 bases between. Germline-derived CDR1 and CDR2 are SGHTA and FQGTGA. The CDR3 is made up of 14 amino acids.

The chain carries TRBV5-1 and TRBJ2-7, with 8 bases identical to TRBD1. CDR3 size: 13 residues. V shed 3 bases and J 2 bases; nucleotides not matched to a gene: 1. Germline V CDR1 and CDR2: SGHRS, YFSETQ. DNA for the CDR3: TGCGCCAGCAGCTGGGACAGGACCTACGAGCAGTACTTC. It yields the protein CASSWDRTYEQYF.

This sequence joins TRBV5-6 and TRBJ2-7, with 8 bases aligning to TRBD1. Per the germline V gene, CDR1 is SGHDT and CDR2 is YYEEEE. CDR3 length: 15 residues. V shed 4 bases, J shed 6 bases, and the junction held 12 bases outside the gene matches. The CDR3 nucleotides read TGTGCCAGCAGCAATCTTGGACAGGGTTTCTTCGAGCAGTACTTC. Translation: CASSNLGQGFFEQYF.